These 27 T cell receptor beta chains were all obtained from the same sample, sequenced in a study of T cells in Graves' hyperthyroidism and ophthalmopathy. TCR beta CDR3 region amplification was performed from RNA transcripts. A first-round RT-PCR of the TCR CDR3 used the HTBI primer set. TCRdb passed the multiplex PCR reads through MiXCR, listing each CDR3 protein once. The sample contains more than 550,000 distinct CDR3 sequences, approximately 15% of which appear only once. The specimen sequenced was blood. These receptors originate from a man between 50 and 59 years old with Graves' hyperthyroidism.

This clonotype was seen repeatedly, ten times or more. The chain is built from TRBV6-5 and TRBJ1-1, with D maybe TRBD1 (5 bases). Trimming took 0 bases from V and 5 from J, leaving 13 bases between them. The CDR3 is 15 residues long. Germline-derived CDR1 and CDR2 are MNHEY and SVGAGI. The CDR3: CASSYSDTLGTEAFF. CDR3 nucleotide sequence: TGTGCCAGCAGTTACTCGGACACCTTGGGGACTGAAGCTTTCTTT.

There are a few counts of this clonotype. This chain links TRBV7-2 with TRBJ2-3; 12 nucleotides align to TRBD2. Germline-derived CDR1 and CDR2 are SGHTA and FQGNSA. This CDR3 is built from 17 residues. The V segment lost 3 bases and the J segment 2 bases; nucleotides outside the gene matches: 6. DNA of the CDR3: TGTGCCAGCAGCTTCGGACTAGCGGGGTACTTCACAGATACGCAGTATTTT. Amino acid sequence: CASSFGLAGYFTDTQYF.

This clonotype showed up many times. The gene calls are TRBV2 and TRBJ2-5, with D perhaps matching TRBD1 (5 bases). There are 15 residues in the CDR3. Trimming stripped 4 bases from V and 2 bases from J, with 14 bases between. Germline values: CDR1 SNHLY, CDR2 FYNNEI. The CDR3: CASSGPTVTQETQYF. DNA for the CDR3: TGTGCCAGCAGTGGTCCGACAGTAACACAAGAGACCCAGTACTTC.

Ten or more counts support this clonotype. The chain links TRBV12-3 or TRBV12-4 to TRBJ2-1; a weak D match, TRBD1 (6 bases). The CDR3 extends over 12 amino acids. Trimming left V 6 bases short and J 8 bases short, with 11 bases between. The CDR3 region has the DNA TGTGCCAGCAGGAAGGGGGTCGATGAGCAGTTCTTC. Encoded protein: CASRKGVDEQFF.

This clonotype was recorded a few times. The CDR3 protein is CAWSAGDDQPQHF. CDR3 bases: TGTGCCTGGAGTGCAGGAGACGATCAGCCCCAGCATTTT. This chain joins TRBV30 and TRBJ1-5; D gene ambiguous. V was cut by 1 base and J by 5 bases, with 9 bases left in between. In germline, CDR1 is GTSNPN, CDR2 SVGIG (reference sequence). The CDR3 runs 13 residues.

The chain recombines TRBV20-1 with TRBJ2-7; 7 bases are shared with TRBD2. From germline, CDR1 is DFQATT and CDR2 SNEGSKA (reference sequence). CDR3 length: 12 residues. J lost 6 bases, V lost 3 bases, and 5 bases had no gene match. The CDR3 loop reads CSASDAGVEQYF. For the CDR3, the DNA is TGCAGTGCTAGCGATGCGGGAGTCGAGCAGTACTTC.

Ten or more counts support this clonotype. DNA for the CDR3: TGTGCCAGCAGTAGGCAACTAGCGGCGAACACCGGGGAGCTGTTTTTT. Translating gives CASSRQLAANTGELFF. The chain links TRBV27 to TRBJ2-2; TRBD2 aligns across 8 bases. Germline V CDR1 and CDR2: MNHEY, SMNVEV (reference sequence). The CDR3 totals 16 residues. Unmatched junction bases numbered 5, after V lost 5 bases and J lost 0 bases.

This clonotype was counted only a few times. The chain has TRBV11-2 and TRBJ1-2; the D gene is possibly TRBD1 (5 bases). The germline V gene encodes CDR1 SGHAT and CDR2 FQNNGV. The CDR3 runs 17 residues. V shed 1 base and J shed 1 base, with 16 bases lying between them. CDR3 in amino acids: CASSLVRDGGSNYGYTF. The CDR3 nucleotides are TGTGCCAGCAGCTTAGTCAGGGATGGCGGGAGTAACTATGGCTACACCTTC.

V and J are TRBV5-6 and TRBJ2-4; 7 nucleotides align to TRBD1. The CDR3 totals 15 residues. With 4 bases clipped from V and 0 bases from J, the junction kept 4 bases outside the gene matches. Germline-derived CDR1 and CDR2 are SGHDT and YYEEEE. The CDR3 region has the DNA TGTGCCAGCAGCGGGACAGTACTAGCCAAAAACATTCAGTACTTC. Translated: CASSGTVLAKNIQYF.

This clonotype was observed a handful of times. This chain connects TRBV11-2 to TRBJ2-1, with D perhaps being TRBD1 or TRBD2 (5 bases each). The CDR3 contains 15 residues. CDR1 is SGHAT, CDR2 FQNNGV, per germline. Trimming stripped 1 base from V and 12 bases from J, with 19 bases between. CDR3 residues: CASSLGRDPWMGQFF. The CDR3 DNA reads TGTGCCAGCAGCTTAGGACGGGACCCTTGGATGGGGCAGTTCTTC.

This clonotype was detected only a few times. J is TRBJ1-2 and V is TRBV27, with a weak D call TRBD1 (6 bases). The V end was cut by 6 bases, the J end by 3 bases, with 14 bases between. The CDR3 totals 14 residues. Germline lookup yields CDR1 MNHEY and CDR2 SMNVEV (reference sequence). The CDR3 sequence is CASRRGGLYYGYTF. The CDR3 region has the DNA TGTGCCAGCAGAAGGGGGGGGTTGTACTATGGCTACACCTTC.

The rearrangement joins TRBV7-2 to TRBJ1-1; D is unresolved. The CDR3 consists of 14 residues. Trimming shortened V by 3 bases and J by 1 base, and 9 bases separated the two germline ends. Germline V gene lookup returns CDR1 SGHTA and CDR2 FQGNSA. In DNA, the CDR3 is TGTGCCAGCAGCTTCCTTACCCAGAACACTGAAGCTTTCTTT. The encoded protein is CASSFLTQNTEAFF. Variable domain in full (rest from reference TRBV7-2 and TRBJ1-1): GAGVSQSPSNKVTEKGKDVELRCDPISGHTALYWYRQSLGQGLEFLIYFQGNSAPDKSGLPSDRFSAERTGGSVSTLTIQRTQQEDSAVYLCASSFLTQNTEAFFGQGTRLTVV.

Details on this clonotype: With a much larger clone just one base away, this may be a read error. The rearrangement uses TRBV20-1 and TRBJ2-7; a possible D gene is TRBD1 (6 bases). Germline-derived CDR1 and CDR2 are DFQATT and SNEGSKA (reference sequence). The germline V and J ends were trimmed by 0 bases and 3 bases, with 12 bases remaining between them. This CDR3 has 14 residues. For the CDR3, the DNA is TGCAGTGCTAGAGATCTAGTACAGGGCTACGAGCAGTACTTC. Its protein product is CSARDLVQGYEQYF.

This chain links TRBV20-1 with TRBJ2-1, with 13 bases that match TRBD2. The CDR3 contains 18 residues. The V gene end was trimmed by 0 bases and the J gene end by 7 bases; junction bases not matched to a gene: 12. CDR1 and CDR2 (germline): DFQATT, SNEGSKA (reference sequence). The CDR3 coding sequence is TGCAGTGCTAGAGATCCTAGGACTAGCGGGAGAGGAAAAAATGAGCAGTTCTTC. Residues: CSARDPRTSGRGKNEQFF.

The chain's CDR3 is CASSEARSSYNEQFF. The CDR3 nucleotides are TGCGCCAGCAGTGAAGCGCGGAGCTCCTACAATGAGCAGTTCTTC. The V gene is TRBV10-1, the J gene TRBJ2-1; the D is unclear. This CDR3 region has 15 residues. Trimming took off 3 bases at V and 0 bases at J, with 9 bases between the two ends. CDR1 is WNHNN, CDR2 SYGVQD, per germline (reference sequence).

Here the CDR3 reads CASSYIAGGTGELFF. CDR3 in DNA: TGTGCCAGCAGCTACATAGCGGGAGGCACCGGGGAGCTGTTTTTT. V and J are TRBV7-3 and TRBJ2-2; 10 positions agree with TRBD2. Germline loops: CDR1 SGHTA, CDR2 FQGTGA. CDR3 length: 15 residues. V was pared by 4 bases and J by 4 bases, with 3 bases of the junction left unmatched.

There are a few counts of this clonotype. The rearrangement joins TRBV11-2 to TRBJ2-7; D uncertain. The CDR3 length is 17 residues. The germline gives CDR1 SGHAT, CDR2 FQNNGV. Trimming shortened V by 2 bases and J by 0 bases, and 17 bases separated the two germline ends. CDR3 amino acids: CASSLQAFPGISYEQYF. In nucleotides, the CDR3 is TGTGCCAGCAGCTTACAGGCGTTTCCCGGAATCTCCTACGAGCAGTACTTC.

This clonotype turned up a few times. V is TRBV20-1 and J is TRBJ2-1; 7 bases align to TRBD2. V shed 1 base, J shed 4 bases, and the junction held 7 bases outside the gene matches. Germline CDR1 and CDR2: DFQATT and SNEGSKA (reference sequence). CDR3 length equals 15 residues. The CDR3 loop reads CSARGAGERYNEQFF. Here the CDR3 DNA reads TGCAGTGCTAGAGGGGCGGGAGAACGATACAATGAGCAGTTCTTC.

This clonotype has ten or more counts. The V and J genes are TRBV10-2 and TRBJ2-7, with a possible D match to TRBD2 (6 bases). V lost 0 bases and J 3 bases, leaving 18 bases between the germline ends. Per the germline V gene, CDR1 is WSHSY and CDR2 is SAAADI. This CDR3 is 17 amino acids long. CDR3 loop: CASSESIVWAGNYEQYF. DNA for the CDR3: TGCGCCAGCAGTGAGTCTATCGTCTGGGCGGGAAACTACGAGCAGTACTTC.

To note about this clonotype: Since a much larger clone is just one base distant, this may be a read error. V gene TRBV27 combines with J gene TRBJ2-3, with D uncertain. Germline CDR1 MNHEY, CDR2 SMNVEV (reference sequence). The V and J ends lost 2 bases and 5 bases respectively, with 8 bases between them. This CDR3 contains 13 residues. CDR3 loop: CASSLVGEDTQYF. The DNA for the CDR3 is TGTGCCAGCAGTTTAGTAGGTGAAGATACGCAGTATTTT.

This clonotype appeared a few times. This chain joins TRBV11-2 and TRBJ2-1, with 15 bases matching TRBD2. The CDR3 has 20 amino acids. Germline lookup yields CDR1 SGHAT and CDR2 FQNNGV. J gave up 3 bases and V 5 bases, and 14 bases lay outside the gene matches. The CDR3 DNA is TGTGCCAGCAGCGTAACGGGACAGGGGACTAGCGGGAGGCTCTACAATGAGCAGTTCTTC. Encoded protein: CASSVTGQGTSGRLYNEQFF. The full variable domain, with the rest looked up from reference TRBV11-2 and TRBJ2-1, is EAGVAQSPRYKIIEKRQSVAFWCNPISGHATLYWYQQILGQGPKLLIQFQNNGVVDDSQLPKDRFSAERLKGVDSTLKIQPAKLEDSAVYLCASSVTGQGTSGRLYNEQFFGPGTRLTVL.

This clonotype occurred a few times. This sequence joins TRBV28 and TRBJ1-5; tentative D call: TRBD1 (6 bases). The ends were cut back, 6 bases at V and 3 bases at J, with 12 bases in the middle. Looked up from germline, CDR1 is MDHEN and CDR2 is SYDVKM. The CDR3 covers 14 residues. CDR3 DNA: TGTGCCAGCAGCCGCGGGGGGCTCAATCAGCCCCAGCATTTT. This gives the protein CASSRGGLNQPQHF. The complete variable domain, with remaining parts taken from reference TRBV28 and TRBJ1-5, reads DVKVTQSSRYLVKRTGEKVFLECVQDMDHENMFWYRQDPGLGLRLIYFSYDVKMKEKGDIPEGYSVSREKKERFSLILESASTNQTSMYLCASSRGGLNQPQHFGDGTRLSIL.

This clonotype was picked up a small number of times. The V and J genes are TRBV4-2 and TRBJ2-5; 9 nucleotides agree with TRBD2. Germline lookup yields CDR1 LGHNA and CDR2 YNFKEQ. The CDR3 loop spans 16 amino acids. Trimming at V came to 1 base and at J to 2 bases, leaving 5 bases not matched to a gene. CDR3 in amino acids: CASSQVSGSYQETQYF. CDR3 DNA: TGTGCCAGCAGCCAAGTTAGCGGGAGCTATCAAGAGACCCAGTACTTC.

This clonotype showed up many times. The rearrangement joins TRBV28 to TRBJ1-1, with D maybe TRBD1 (6 bases). V lost 0 bases and J 0 bases, leaving 8 bases between the germline ends. CDR1 and CDR2 from the germline V gene are MDHEN and SYDVKM. CDR3 size: 15 residues. The CDR3 sequence: CASSLWDRLNTEAFF. The CDR3, as DNA: TGTGCCAGCAGTTTATGGGACAGACTGAACACTGAAGCTTTCTTT.

The chain employs TRBV20-1 and TRBJ2-1; D remains unclear. The CDR3 length is 18 residues. The V end lost 5 bases, the J end lost 4 bases, and 27 bases lay between the germline ends. The germline CDR1 and CDR2 sequences are DFQATT and SNEGSKA (reference sequence). The CDR3 DNA sequence: TGCAGTGCTTATCCACCCCCAGGCCCCCGACCCCTTTACAATGAGCAGTTCTTC. Its translation is CSAYPPPGPRPLYNEQFF.

J is TRBJ2-1 and V is TRBV11-2; 13 positions match TRBD2. This CDR3 has 16 residues. CDR1 SGHAT and CDR2 FQNNGV come from the germline V gene. The trim removed 5 bases at V and 6 bases at J, leaving 7 bases unmatched. CDR3 sequence reads: CASSPGTSGKSNEQFF. The CDR3 nucleotides are TGTGCCAGCAGCCCGGGGACTAGCGGGAAGAGCAATGAGCAGTTCTTC. The variable domain in full, completed from reference TRBV11-2 and TRBJ2-1, reads EAGVAQSPRYKIIEKRQSVAFWCNPISGHATLYWYQQILGQGPKLLIQFQNNGVVDDSQLPKDRFSAERLKGVDSTLKIQPAKLEDSAVYLCASSPGTSGKSNEQFFGPGTRLTVL.

In nucleotides, the CDR3 is TGCAGCGTTGTTACGGGACTAGGAGTCGGAGGGGAGACCCAGTACTTC. It codes for CSVVTGLGVGGETQYF. V usage is TRBV29-1 and J usage is TRBJ2-5, with 8 bases identical to TRBD2. Trimming took 4 bases from V and 5 from J; bases not matched to a gene: 15. The V gene's germline CDR1 is SQVTM and CDR2 ANQGSEA. The CDR3 is made up of 16 amino acids.